The clone carrying this TCR beta chain was picked up many times. The junction and the germline gene differ at one end; a read error may be behind it. The source of the sample is a study of human T cells and chemical hapten exposure. Time point here: patch test 1, 2 weeks after DPC sensitization. The treatment was: therapeutic diphenylcyclopropenone sensitization with weekly scalp DPC. Looked up from germline, CDR1 is MNHNS and CDR2 is SASEGT. The CDR3 has 13 residues. TCRdb re-called the RACE reads with MiXCR, one entry per CDR3 protein. The sample contains more than 70,000 distinct CDR3 sequences, about 10% of which appear only once.

Material: whole blood, obtained in connection with sensitization to the hapten diphenylcyclopropenone (DPC). The chain carries TRBV6-1 and TRBJ1-1; TRBD1 might be the D (6 bases). This TCR was recovered from a woman aged 55-75 years with alopecia areata. Some clones in this sample may be carry-over from other donors' samples. CDR3 DNA sequence: TGTGCCAGCAGCGAAGGGACAAGACGACCGGCTTTCTTT. This translates into CASSEGTRRPAFF.